This entry concerns a single T cell receptor beta chain. This specimen belongs to a study of long-term antiretroviral therapy in people with HIV. Running of the v3.0 immunoSEQ assay took place at survey level. Profiling relied on immunoSEQ multiplex PCR, and the TCRdb table lists in-frame clones only, not all of them. The data hold around 15,000 clones, with approximately 79% observed a single time. There are 13 residues in the CDR3. Germline V gene data show CDR1 as SGHRS and CDR2 as YFSETQ. Trimming took 4 bases from V and 5 from J, leaving 13 bases between them. This chain links TRBV5-1 with TRBJ2-7, with D perhaps matching TRBD2 (6 bases). Sequenced material: unsorted PBMCs, taken 0.1 years after starting antiretroviral therapy. The sequence was obtained from a man aged 18 to 30 with HIV. The CDR3 here is CASSTGPGDEQYF. CDR3 nucleotide sequence: TGCGCCAGCAGCACGGGTCCGGGGGACGAGCAGTACTTC.